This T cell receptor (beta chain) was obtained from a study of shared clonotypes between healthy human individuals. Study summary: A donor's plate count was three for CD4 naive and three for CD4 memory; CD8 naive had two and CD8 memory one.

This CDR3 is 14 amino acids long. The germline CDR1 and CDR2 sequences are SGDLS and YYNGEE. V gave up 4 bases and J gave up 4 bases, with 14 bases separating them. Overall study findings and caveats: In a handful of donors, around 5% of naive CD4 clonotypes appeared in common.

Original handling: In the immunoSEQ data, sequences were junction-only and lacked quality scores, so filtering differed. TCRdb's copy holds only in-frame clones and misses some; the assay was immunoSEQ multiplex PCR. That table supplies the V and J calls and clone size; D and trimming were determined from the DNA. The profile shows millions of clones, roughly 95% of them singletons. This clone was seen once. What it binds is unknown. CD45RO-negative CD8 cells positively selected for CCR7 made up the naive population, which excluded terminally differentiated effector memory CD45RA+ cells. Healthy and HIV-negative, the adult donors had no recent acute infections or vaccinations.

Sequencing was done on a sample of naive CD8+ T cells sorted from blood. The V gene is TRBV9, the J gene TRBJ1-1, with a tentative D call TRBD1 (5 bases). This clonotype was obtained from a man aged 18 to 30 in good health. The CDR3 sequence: CASSILDRGTEAFF. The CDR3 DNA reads TGTGCCAGCAGCATTCTTGACAGAGGCACTGAAGCTTTCTTT. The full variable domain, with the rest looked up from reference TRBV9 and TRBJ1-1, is DSGVTQTPKHLITATGQRVTLRCSPRSGDLSVYWYQQSLDQGLQFLIQYYNGEERAKGNILERFSAQQFPDLHSELNLSSLELGDSALYFCASSILDRGTEAFFGQGTRLTVV.